These 20 T cell receptor beta chains were sequenced from one sample in a study of cytomegalovirus exposure and HLA in healthy donors. Data came from immunoSEQ multiplex PCR; TCRdb stores just in-frame clones and leaves some out. The sample has tens of thousands of clones, 90% to 95% seen once; the top ten hold 3.5% to 4%. The sample taken for sequencing was PBMCs. Receptors originate from a woman in her 30s in good health and CMV-seronegative.

This clone appeared a single time. The chain couples TRBV6-6 to TRBJ1-3; 8 nucleotides match TRBD1. V lost 6 bases, J lost 3 bases, and 4 bases stayed unmatched. From germline, CDR1 is MNHNY and CDR2 SVGAGI (reference sequence). This CDR3 has 14 residues. CDR3 region: CASRPGGDGNTIYF. The CDR3 DNA is TGTGCCAGCAGACCAGGGGGCGATGGAAACACCATATATTTT.

V gene TRBV5-8 combines with J gene TRBJ2-1, with D possibly TRBD1 on 5 matching bases. Germline lookup yields CDR1 SGHTS and CDR2 YDEGEE. Trimming took 0 bases from V and 7 from J, leaving 14 bases between them. The CDR3 runs 15 residues. The CDR3 protein is CASSLGGHSFNEQFF. CDR3 DNA sequence: TGTGCCAGCAGCTTGGGCGGACACTCCTTTAATGAGCAGTTCTTC.

This clone has just one count. The CDR3 region has the DNA TGTGCCAGCTCACCACCCCGTTCCAATGAGCAGTTCTTC. This translates into CASSPPRSNEQFF. V and J are TRBV18 and TRBJ2-1; D is ambiguous. Germline CDR1 is KGHSH and CDR2 is LQKENI. The CDR3 runs 13 residues. The germline V and J ends were trimmed by 0 bases and 6 bases, with 6 bases remaining between them.

The CDR3: CASSRQASGELFF. The CDR3 nucleotides read TGTGCCAGCAGCCGCCAGGCGTCCGGGGAGCTGTTTTTT. This chain connects TRBV6-5 to TRBJ2-2; D gene ambiguous. CDR3 size: 13 residues. CDR1 and CDR2 (germline): MNHEY, SVGAGI. The germline V and J ends were trimmed by 6 bases and 6 bases, with 11 bases remaining between them.

The chain couples TRBV19 to TRBJ2-7; 10 bases align to TRBD1. CDR1 is LNHDA, CDR2 SQIVND, per germline (reference sequence). After removal of 5 bases from V and 0 bases from J, the junction contained 4 bases not matched to a gene. The CDR3 consists of 15 residues. The CDR3 region has the DNA TGTGCCAGTAGTGCAGGGACAGGGGACTCCTACGAGCAGTACTTC. Translating gives CASSAGTGDSYEQYF.

The V and J genes are TRBV27 and TRBJ2-1; TRBD2 matches at 8 bases. Trimming at V came to 0 bases and at J to 6 bases, leaving 10 bases not matched to a gene. The germline V gene has CDR1 MNHEY and CDR2 SMNVEV (reference sequence). The CDR3 length is 17 residues. CDR3 in amino acids: CASSLSGGRFPTNEQFF. The CDR3 region has the DNA TGTGCCAGCAGTTTATCGGGCGGGAGGTTCCCCACCAATGAGCAGTTCTTC.

The chain joins TRBV5-1 to TRBJ1-2; 9 nucleotides agree with TRBD1. Trimming took 3 bases from V and 4 from J; bases not matched to a gene: 10. The CDR3 has 16 amino acids. Germline lookup yields CDR1 SGHRS and CDR2 YFSETQ. The CDR3 DNA reads as TGCGCCAGCAGCTCGGGTTTGGGACAGGGTTCCTATGGCTACACCTTC. It is translated as CASSSGLGQGSYGYTF.

The J gene is TRBJ1-1, the V gene TRBV29-1; D remains unclear. The CDR3 runs to 13 residues. From germline, CDR1 is SQVTM and CDR2 ANQGSEA. The V end was cut by 6 bases, the J end by 0 bases, with 11 bases between. CDR3 region: CSVDDTLNTEAFF. The DNA of the CDR3 is TGCAGCGTGGATGACACCCTGAACACTGAAGCTTTCTTT.

The gene calls are TRBV7-9 and TRBJ1-5; tentative D call: TRBD1 (5 bases). The CDR3 runs 13 residues. From germline, CDR1 is SEHNR and CDR2 FQNEAQ (reference sequence). Trimming pared 3 bases from V and 13 bases from J, leaving 16 bases between. The CDR3 DNA follows: TGTGCCAGCAGCTTGGAGGGGCCCCCTCCACAGCATTTT. It codes for CASSLEGPPPQHF.

V is TRBV7-2 and J is TRBJ2-2; 7 bases map to TRBD2. This CDR3 has 15 amino acids. Germline V lookup: CDR1 SGHTA, CDR2 FQGNSA. V lost 5 bases and J lost 0; bases outside the gene matches: 3. The CDR3 loop reads CASSLGLANTGELFF. As DNA, the CDR3 is TGTGCCAGCAGCCTCGGACTAGCGAACACCGGGGAGCTGTTTTTT. The full variable domain, completed using reference TRBV7-2 and TRBJ2-2, is GAGVSQSPSNKVTEKGKDVELRCDPISGHTALYWYRQSLGQGLEFLIYFQGNSAPDKSGLPSDRFSAERTGGSVSTLTIQRTQQEDSAVYLCASSLGLANTGELFFGEGSRLTVL.

This clone is a singleton in its sample. CDR3 in DNA: TGTGCCAGCAGCTCGACTAGCGGAGCGTACGAGCAGTACTTC. This encodes CASSSTSGAYEQYF. The gene calls are TRBV7-9 and TRBJ2-7; 9 bases map to TRBD2. V trimming: 4 bases; J trimming: 4 bases; junction bases outside the gene matches: 5. The germline CDR1 and CDR2 sequences are SEHNR and FQNEAQ (reference sequence). The CDR3 consists of 14 residues.

The genes are TRBV10-3 and TRBJ1-5; the match to TRBD1 covers 10 bases. V shed 7 bases, J shed 4 bases, and the junction held 4 bases outside the gene matches. CDR3 length: 14 residues. The germline CDR1 and CDR2 sequences are ENHRY and SYGVKD. CDR3 protein: CAIKEGQGNQPQHF. The CDR3 DNA sequence: TGTGCCATCAAAGAGGGACAGGGGAATCAGCCCCAGCATTTT.

V gene TRBV9 combines with J gene TRBJ1-1; 8 nucleotides align to TRBD1. Trimming at V came to 3 bases and at J to 7 bases, leaving 11 bases not matched to a gene. Germline V gene data show CDR1 as SGDLS and CDR2 as YYNGEE. The CDR3 is made up of 15 amino acids. The CDR3 spells CASSGEDRGAVEAFF. The CDR3 DNA reads as TGTGCCAGCAGCGGAGAAGACAGGGGAGCTGTTGAAGCTTTCTTT.

V gene TRBV6-5 combines with J gene TRBJ1-4; D is unresolved. Germline V CDR1 and CDR2: MNHEY, SVGAGI. The ends were cut back, 6 bases at V and 2 bases at J, with 10 bases in the middle. The CDR3 spans 14 residues. The DNA for the CDR3 is TGTGCCAGCAGCCCCCTACCGACTAATGAAAAACTGTTTTTT. This sequence encodes CASSPLPTNEKLFF.

This chain joins TRBV19 and TRBJ2-2; a weak D match, TRBD2 (6 bases). Trimming left V 7 bases short and J 4 bases short, with 10 bases between. The CDR3 sequence is 13 residues long. Per the germline V gene, CDR1 is LNHDA and CDR2 is SQIVND (reference sequence). CDR3 in amino acids: CASKEGGTGELFF. The CDR3 DNA reads as TGTGCCAGTAAGGAGGGCGGCACCGGGGAGCTGTTTTTT.

This clone was found a few times. The rearrangement uses TRBV6-5 and TRBJ1-6; no clear D gene. V dropped 3 bases and J dropped 9 bases, with 12 bases sitting between them. The CDR3 is made up of 14 amino acids. Germline V CDR1 and CDR2: MNHEY, SVGAGI. Here the CDR3 DNA reads TGTGCCAGCAGTTATTGGGAGGAGGGTTCACCCCTCCACTTT. Translation gives CASSYWEEGSPLHF.

The chain employs TRBV4-1 and TRBJ2-1, with 9 bases that match TRBD2. CDR1 is MGHRA, CDR2 YSYEKL, per germline. With V trimmed by 7 bases and J by 12 bases, 19 bases remained unmatched. The CDR3 spans 16 residues. The CDR3 DNA reads TGCGCCAGCAAATCTGAACCGGGACTAGCTGTGTCTGGGCAGTTCTTC. Residues: CASKSEPGLAVSGQFF.

The gene calls are TRBV5-4 and TRBJ2-7; TRBD1 might be the D (6 bases). Trimming removed 3 bases at V and 5 bases at J, with 18 bases between. CDR1 is SGHNT, CDR2 YYREEE, per germline (reference sequence). The CDR3 sequence is 15 residues long. The CDR3 bases are TGTGCCAGCAGCTCGGCGACAGGTTCTGCTCACGAGCAGTACTTC. Translated: CASSSATGSAHEQYF.

The chain combines TRBV6-1 with TRBJ1-3; 7 bases fit TRBD1. V was pared by 3 bases and J by 0 bases, with 8 bases of the junction left unmatched. There are 17 residues in the CDR3. Per germline, CDR1 MNHNS and CDR2 SASEGT. The CDR3 sequence is CASSDPGQITSGNTIYF. The CDR3 DNA sequence: TGTGCCAGCAGTGACCCGGGACAGATTACCTCTGGAAACACCATATATTTT.

The CDR3 is CASSFGDRVGGETQYF. In DNA, the CDR3 is TGTGCCAGCAGTTTTGGGGACAGGGTAGGTGGAGAGACCCAGTACTTC. V and J are TRBV28 and TRBJ2-5; 9 positions match TRBD1. Trimming at V came to 3 bases and at J to 4 bases, leaving 9 bases not matched to a gene. Germline assignment: CDR1 MDHEN and CDR2 SYDVKM. CDR3 length: 16 residues.